The 30 T cell receptor beta chains reported below all come from one sample, sequenced in a study of post-analysis software for immune sequencing data. General study points: In patients, a few TRBV segments were more frequent than in controls, with TRBV5-6, TRBV5-1 and TRBV20-1 among them.

The antigens these receptors bind are not known. TCR beta cDNA libraries included unique molecular identifiers. TCRdb reprocessed the PCR reads with MiXCR, giving one entry per CDR3 protein. The sample includes a few hundred thousand distinct CDR3 sequences, approximately 31% of them seen just once. Sequenced: blood. The receptors derive from a girl under 18 with multiple sclerosis.

In this sample, this clonotype turned up once. This rearrangement joins TRBV4-2 to TRBJ2-7; 9 bases match TRBD2. Germline CDR1 LGHNA, CDR2 YNFKEQ. Trimming cost V 0 bases and J 2 bases; bases outside gene matches: 11. CDR3 length equals 18 residues. CDR3 sequence reads: CASSQDPSGGSPTYEQYF. The CDR3 coding sequence is TGTGCCAGCAGCCAAGACCCCAGCGGGGGGTCCCCAACCTACGAGCAGTACTTC.

The chain has TRBV20-1 and TRBJ2-1; D is undetermined. The CDR3 runs 16 residues. V was clipped by 3 bases and J by 9 bases, with 24 bases between them. The germline V gene has CDR1 DFQATT and CDR2 SNEGSKA (reference sequence). As DNA, the CDR3 is TGCAGTGCTAGGGGGTCCCCCGTGACCCCTGGTGGTGAGCAGTTCTTC. As protein: CSARGSPVTPGGEQFF.

The V and J genes are TRBV5-1 and TRBJ1-4; D perhaps matches TRBD1 (5 bases). Between the trimmed V and J ends, which lost 7 bases and 6 bases, there was a span of 13 bases. Germline V CDR1 and CDR2: SGHRS, YFSETQ. This CDR3 spans 13 amino acids. The CDR3 DNA reads as TGCGCCAGCGGGGGTGGCGCTGATGAAAAACTGTTTTTT. Its protein product is CASGGGADEKLFF.

This chain connects TRBV7-9 to TRBJ2-5; D is unresolved. The CDR3 length is 13 residues. The germline V gene has CDR1 SEHNR and CDR2 FQNEAQ (reference sequence). Trimming left V 5 bases short and J 1 base short, with 8 bases between. CDR3 region: CASSPKVQETQYF. DNA for the CDR3: TGTGCCAGCAGCCCGAAAGTCCAAGAGACCCAGTACTTC. Variable domain in full (rest from reference TRBV7-9 and TRBJ2-5): DTGVSQNPRHKITKRGQNVTFRCDPISEHNRLYWYRQTLGQGPEFLTYFQNEAQLEKSRLLSDRFSAERPKGSFSTLEIQRTEQGDSAMYLCASSPKVQETQYFGPGTRLLVL.

This rearrangement joins TRBV5-6 to TRBJ1-1; no clear D. Germline values: CDR1 SGHDT, CDR2 YYEEEE. The CDR3 covers 12 residues. Trimming removed 1 base at V and 1 base at J, with 2 bases between. CDR3 sequence (DNA): TGTGCCAGCAGCTTGCCGAACACTGAAGCTTTCTTT. Translating gives CASSLPNTEAFF.

This clonotype was picked up one time. The chain recombines TRBV28 with TRBJ1-1; D is unclear. Trimming removed 5 bases at V and 6 bases at J, with 16 bases between. Germline V lookup: CDR1 MDHEN, CDR2 SYDVKM. The CDR3 totals 14 residues. The CDR3, as DNA: TGTGCCAGCAGTAGTGGGTTTGCACCCCCTGAAGCTTTCTTT. Its translation: CASSSGFAPPEAFF.

The rearrangement uses TRBV5-1 and TRBJ2-3, with TRBD1 matching over 7 bases. The ends lost 4 bases at V and 6 bases at J; junction bases unmatched: 11. CDR1 and CDR2 from the germline V gene are SGHRS and YFSETQ. This CDR3 contains 15 residues. The CDR3 protein is CASSIDDRAGDTQYF. CDR3 in DNA: TGCGCCAGCAGCATAGATGACAGGGCAGGGGATACGCAGTATTTT.

The chain combines TRBV9 with TRBJ1-1, with D possibly TRBD1 on 6 matching bases. In germline, CDR1 is SGDLS, CDR2 YYNGEE. Deletions cut 3 bases from V and 1 base from J, with 13 bases between. The CDR3 totals 15 residues. The CDR3 DNA reads TGTGCCAGCAGCGACGCCGGGACAACGAACACTGAAGCTTTCTTT. Amino acids: CASSDAGTTNTEAFF.

The rearrangement joins TRBV29-1 to TRBJ2-7; 7 positions agree with TRBD1. CDR1 SQVTM and CDR2 ANQGSEA come from the germline V gene. J gave up 2 bases and V 6 bases, and 10 bases lay outside the gene matches. The CDR3 runs 14 residues. The CDR3 reads CSVARTGEAYEQYF. The CDR3, as DNA: TGCAGCGTCGCAAGGACAGGTGAGGCCTACGAGCAGTACTTC.

The V and J genes are TRBV15 and TRBJ2-3, with TRBD2 identical over 11 bases. Germline CDR1 is LNHNV and CDR2 is YYDKDF (reference sequence). CDR3 length: 16 amino acids. The trim removed 1 base at V and 5 bases at J, leaving 5 bases unmatched. The CDR3 here is CATSRVGLAEGDTQYF. CDR3 sequence (DNA): TGTGCCACCAGCAGAGTGGGACTAGCGGAGGGAGATACGCAGTATTTT.

This clonotype is medium-sized by share. The chain combines TRBV5-5 with TRBJ2-1; TRBD2 might be the D (5 bases). Germline V gene data show CDR1 as SGHKS and CDR2 as YYEKEE (reference sequence). Trimming took off 2 bases at V and 10 bases at J, with 19 bases between the two ends. The CDR3 is 15 amino acids. DNA for the CDR3: TGTGCCAGCAGCTTCTTCGCCCCCGGAGGTGGGGAGCAGTTCTTC. Protein sequence: CASSFFAPGGGEQFF.

The chain carries TRBV12-3 or TRBV12-4 and TRBJ2-7, with D tentatively TRBD1 (5 bases). Deletions cut 7 bases from V and 3 bases from J, with 16 bases between. The CDR3 length is 14 residues. The chain's CDR3 is CASKGAGGYYEQYF. CDR3 DNA sequence: TGTGCCAGCAAAGGGGCAGGCGGTTACTACGAGCAGTACTTC.

V and J are TRBV29-1 and TRBJ1-1; D is ambiguous. V lost 5 bases to trimming and J lost 1 base, with 14 bases between them. Germline CDR1 and CDR2: SQVTM and ANQGSEA. CDR3 size: 14 residues. CDR3 coding DNA: TGCAGCGTTTCGGAGGTTGGCAGGAACACTGAAGCTTTCTTT. The encoded protein is CSVSEVGRNTEAFF. The full variable domain, rest sourced from reference TRBV29-1 and TRBJ1-1, is SAVISQKPSRDICQRGTSLTIQCQVDSQVTMMFWYRQQPGQSLTLIATANQGSEATYESGFVIDKFPISRPNLTFSTLTVSNMSPEDSSIYLCSVSEVGRNTEAFFGQGTRLTVV.

The rearrangement uses TRBV5-1 and TRBJ1-1, with D unclear. V was clipped by 2 bases and J by 8 bases, with 13 bases between them. From germline, CDR1 is SGHRS and CDR2 YFSETQ. The CDR3 spans 13 residues. The CDR3 DNA reads as TGCGCCAGCAGCTTAAACAGCGGCGAGGAAGCTTTCTTT. It is translated as CASSLNSGEEAFF. Looking up the rest from reference TRBV5-1 and TRBJ1-1 gives the full variable domain: KAGVTQTPRYLIKTRGQQVTLSCSPISGHRSVSWYQQTPGQGLQFLFEYFSETQRNKGNFPGRFSGRQFSNSRSEMNVSTLELGDSALYLCASSLNSGEEAFFGQGTRLTVV.

The table lists this clonotype with many counts. The DNA of the CDR3 is TGTGCCAGCAGCCCCCCGAGGGTAGCGGATAGCACAGATACGCAGTATTTT. This translates into CASSPPRVADSTDTQYF. This rearrangement joins TRBV7-6 to TRBJ2-3, with D possibly being TRBD2 (6 bases). Trimming left V 5 bases short and J 0 bases short, with 18 bases between. Per germline, CDR1 SGHVS and CDR2 FNYEAQ. This CDR3 is built from 17 residues.

The J gene is TRBJ1-1, the V gene TRBV5-6; D is unclear. V lost 1 base and J 1 base, leaving 11 bases between the germline ends. The CDR3 sequence is 15 residues long. Germline CDR1 reads SGHDT; CDR2 reads YYEEEE. The CDR3 reads CASSLSLATNTEAFF. The CDR3 DNA is TGTGCCAGCAGCTTGTCGTTGGCTACGAACACTGAAGCTTTCTTT.

The chain has TRBV5-6 and TRBJ2-3, with 8 bases matching TRBD2. Germline V lookup: CDR1 SGHDT, CDR2 YYEEEE. The V segment lost 2 bases and the J segment 4 bases; nucleotides outside the gene matches: 15. This CDR3 comprises 18 residues. CDR3 amino acids: CASSLRVGLATTSDTQYF. The DNA for the CDR3 is TGTGCCAGCAGCTTAAGGGTAGGACTAGCTACCACATCAGATACGCAGTATTTT.

This clonotype was picked up a small number of times. The chain employs TRBV5-5 and TRBJ1-2; the D gene is possibly TRBD1 (6 bases). V lost 1 base to trimming and J lost 3 bases, with 13 bases between them. The length of the CDR3 is 15 residues. CDR1 and CDR2 from the germline V gene are SGHKS and YYEKEE (reference sequence). CDR3 nucleotide sequence: TGTGCCAGCAGCTTGTCTCCGGACAGTCACTATGGCTACACCTTC. It is translated as CASSLSPDSHYGYTF.

This clonotype was found many times. The rearrangement uses TRBV5-1 and TRBJ1-5, with 9 nucleotides matching TRBD1. The germline V gene encodes CDR1 SGHRS and CDR2 YFSETQ. The CDR3 runs to 15 residues. The J segment lost 1 base and the V segment lost 4 bases, leaving 3 bases of the junction unmatched. The CDR3 region is CASSPGTGSNQPQHF. The CDR3 DNA reads as TGCGCCAGCAGCCCAGGGACAGGGAGCAATCAGCCCCAGCATTTT.

This clonotype was counted between two and nine times. The rearrangement joins TRBV28 to TRBJ2-1, with 9 bases matching TRBD2. J was trimmed by 0 bases and V by 4 bases; bases with no gene match: 16. This CDR3 is built from 20 residues. Germline lookup yields CDR1 MDHEN and CDR2 SYDVKM. The CDR3 protein is CASSSRSYSGGSLSYNEQFF. As DNA, the CDR3 is TGTGCCAGCAGTTCCCGATCCTATAGCGGGGGATCCCTCTCCTACAATGAGCAGTTCTTC.

This clonotype came up a few times. This may come from a read error, since a much larger clone is one base off. The V call is TRBV5-1, the J call TRBJ2-7, with no clear D. CDR3 length equals 13 residues. V gave up 4 bases and J gave up 5 bases, with 13 bases separating them. CDR1 and CDR2 (germline): SGHRS, YFSETQ. For the CDR3, the DNA is TGCGCCAGCAGCATGATAGATCGGAACGAGCAGTACTTC. Translated, it gives CASSMIDRNEQYF. Full variable domain (remainder filled in from reference TRBV5-1 and TRBJ2-7): KAGVTQTPRYLIKTRGQQVTLSCSPISGHRSVSWYQQTPGQGLQFLFEYFSETQRNKGNFPGRFSGRQFSNSRSEMNVSTLELGDSALYLCASSMIDRNEQYFGPGTRLTVT.

The rearrangement links TRBV20-1 to TRBJ2-5; D possibly corresponds to TRBD1 (5 bases). Germline V gene lookup returns CDR1 DFQATT and CDR2 SNEGSKA (reference sequence). This CDR3 has 14 residues. Trimming left V 6 bases short and J 5 bases short, with 19 bases between. CDR3 in DNA: TGCAGTGCGAAAGCCTTTCAGGGCCGCGAGACCCAGTACTTC. Its protein product is CSAKAFQGRETQYF.

This clonotype was seen many times. The chain recombines TRBV29-1 with TRBJ2-5; possible D gene TRBD2, 7 bases. Germline V CDR1 and CDR2: SQVTM, ANQGSEA. V was trimmed by 7 bases and J by 6 bases, leaving 12 bases between them. The CDR3 has 11 residues. The CDR3 DNA reads TGCAGCGCCGGGGGGCAGAAGACCCAGTACTTC. Protein product: CSAGGQKTQYF.

V gene TRBV2 combines with J gene TRBJ2-5; the D is unclear. The germline CDR1 and CDR2 sequences are SNHLY and FYNNEI. V lost 7 bases, J lost 5 bases, and 14 bases lay in between. The CDR3 consists of 13 residues. The CDR3 reads CASTYGVRETQYF. In nucleotides, the CDR3 is TGTGCCAGCACTTATGGGGTACGGGAGACCCAGTACTTC. The full variable domain, its missing parts supplied by reference TRBV2 and TRBJ2-5, is EPEVTQTPSHQVTQMGQEVILRCVPISNHLYFYWYRQILGQKVEFLVSFYNNEISEKSEIFDDQFSVERPDGSNFTLKIRSTKLEDSAMYFCASTYGVRETQYFGPGTRLLVL.

The chain employs TRBV20-1 and TRBJ2-1, with 7 bases aligning to TRBD2. This CDR3 contains 15 residues. Losses at the gene ends were 5 bases for V and 5 bases for J; bases not matched to a gene: 12. Germline V gene data show CDR1 as DFQATT and CDR2 as SNEGSKA (reference sequence). CDR3 protein: CSAPHAGAPHNEQFF. CDR3 DNA: TGCAGTGCTCCCCATGCGGGAGCGCCGCACAATGAGCAGTTCTTC.

This clonotype appeared a few times. This chain links TRBV7-9 with TRBJ2-1; D not certain. Trimming cost V 2 bases and J 3 bases, with 14 bases left between them. The V gene's germline CDR1 is SEHNR and CDR2 FQNEAQ (reference sequence). There are 16 residues in the CDR3. The CDR3 DNA sequence: TGTGCCAGCAGCTTATTGACTTCTTGGGGCTACAATGAGCAGTTCTTC. It codes for CASSLLTSWGYNEQFF.

This clonotype was counted between two and nine times. The chain is built from TRBV5-1 and TRBJ2-2; the match to TRBD1 covers 10 bases. The CDR3 consists of 15 residues. The V and J ends lost 1 base and 5 bases, in that order; junction bases with no gene match: 2. The V gene's germline CDR1 is SGHRS and CDR2 YFSETQ. The CDR3 spells CASSLRQGATGELFF. CDR3 coding DNA: TGCGCCAGCAGCTTGAGACAGGGGGCGACCGGGGAGCTGTTTTTT.

The chain uses TRBV29-1 and TRBJ1-1; a possible D gene is TRBD1 (5 bases). Trimming left V 1 base short and J 6 bases short, with 18 bases between. The CDR3 spans 15 residues. Germline V gene data show CDR1 as SQVTM and CDR2 as ANQGSEA. The CDR3 region has the DNA TGCAGCGTTGAAGGGGGCCGCGGGGATTGGGCTGAAGCTTTCTTT. Translating gives CSVEGGRGDWAEAFF.

This clonotype was detected a few times. The chain couples TRBV12-3 or TRBV12-4 to TRBJ1-6, with 11 nucleotides matching TRBD1. With V trimmed by 6 bases and J by 5 bases, 3 bases remained unmatched. CDR3 size: 15 residues. Here the CDR3 reads CASSTGQGDNSPLHF. CDR3 coding DNA: TGTGCCAGCAGCACGGGACAGGGGGATAATTCACCCCTCCACTTT.

The chain is built from TRBV7-3 and TRBJ1-2, with a possible D match to TRBD1 (5 bases). Looked up from germline, CDR1 is SGHTA and CDR2 is FQGTGA. Trimming cost V 0 bases and J 8 bases, with 13 bases left between them. This CDR3 contains 14 residues. The CDR3 sequence: CASSLTFGGVGYTF. In DNA, the CDR3 is TGTGCCAGCAGCTTAACGTTTGGGGGTGTCGGCTACACCTTC.